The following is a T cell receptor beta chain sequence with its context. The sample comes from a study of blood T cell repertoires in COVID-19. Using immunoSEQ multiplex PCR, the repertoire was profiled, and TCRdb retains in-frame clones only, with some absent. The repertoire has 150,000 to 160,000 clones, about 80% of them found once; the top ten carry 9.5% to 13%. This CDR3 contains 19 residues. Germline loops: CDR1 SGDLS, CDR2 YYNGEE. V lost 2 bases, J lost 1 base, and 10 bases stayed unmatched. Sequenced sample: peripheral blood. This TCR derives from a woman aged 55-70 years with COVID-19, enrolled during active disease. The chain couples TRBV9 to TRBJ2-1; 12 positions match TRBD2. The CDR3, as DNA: TGTGCCAGCAGCGTCGGGCCTAGCGGGAGGGCCGGTTCCTACAATGAGCAGTTCTTC. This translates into CASSVGPSGRAGSYNEQFF.